These 16 T cell receptor beta chains originate from one sample sequenced in a study of blood T cell repertoires in COVID-19 (dated by TCRdb to about 2020). Receptor amplification or capture employed the immunoSEQ multiplex PCR assay. Sourced from immuneACCESS, this table was stored by TCRdb with only in-frame sequences that have V and J called. A share of the clones is absent; for the studies checked, an unresolved V gene accounts for under half, and the remainder has no known explanation. This sample is represented by fewer than 250,000 clones; about nine tenths of them were singletons. Of the sample, more than 1.5% falls within the top ten clones. Specimen: peripheral blood. These receptors originate from a man between 70 and 80 years old with acute or convalescent COVID-19.

The chain recombines TRBV27 with TRBJ1-5; D not resolved. Trimming pared 5 bases from V and 9 bases from J, leaving 17 bases between. The CDR3 is 14 residues long. Per germline, CDR1 MNHEY and CDR2 SMNVEV (reference sequence). The CDR3 protein is CASSRVPVVGPQHF. DNA of the CDR3: TGTGCCAGCAGTCGGGTCCCGGTGGTCGGGCCCCAGCATTTT.

This chain joins TRBV30 and TRBJ2-5; TRBD2 is a possible D gene (7 bases). Germline V gene sequence: CDR1 GTSNPN, CDR2 SVGIG (reference sequence). V lost 2 bases and J lost 5, with 18 bases in between. This CDR3 comprises 15 residues. Here the CDR3 reads CAWSFVAGARETQYF. The CDR3, as DNA: TGTGCCTGGAGTTTTGTGGCGGGGGCGCGGGAGACCCAGTACTTC. Drawing the rest from reference TRBV30 and TRBJ2-5, the complete variable domain is SQTIHQWPATLVQPVGSPLSLECTVEGTSNPNLYWYRQAAGRGLQLLFYSVGIGQISSEVPQNLSASRPQDRQFILSSKKLLLSDSGFYLCAWSFVAGARETQYFGPGTRLLVL.

The chain recombines TRBV28 with TRBJ2-7; TRBD1 agrees at 8 bases. CDR1 is MDHEN, CDR2 SYDVKM, per germline. The V gene end was trimmed by 8 bases and the J gene end by 4 bases; junction bases not matched to a gene: 4. This CDR3 has 12 amino acids. The DNA for the CDR3 is TGTGCCAGCCGCCGGGACAGGTACGAGCAGTACTTC. It codes for CASRRDRYEQYF.

The J gene is TRBJ1-5, the V gene TRBV9; D is uncertain. The CDR3 has 13 residues. V was cut by 3 bases and J by 5 bases, with 9 bases left in between. Per the germline V gene, CDR1 is SGDLS and CDR2 is YYNGEE. The CDR3 DNA is TGTGCCAGCAGCGGCTTGGGAGATCAGCCCCAGCATTTT. It encodes CASSGLGDQPQHF.

This rearrangement joins TRBV27 to TRBJ2-1; 7 bases fit TRBD2. The germline V gene encodes CDR1 MNHEY and CDR2 SMNVEV (reference sequence). Trimming at V came to 8 bases and at J to 6 bases, leaving 7 bases not matched to a gene. This CDR3 spans 13 amino acids. The CDR3 region is CASLGGWSNEQFF. CDR3 bases: TGTGCCAGCTTGGGAGGGTGGAGCAATGAGCAGTTCTTC.

In its sample, this clone was seen a few times. The chain carries TRBV12-3 or TRBV12-4 and TRBJ1-6; D not resolved. The CDR3 runs 13 residues. V was pared by 3 bases and J by 14 bases, with 14 bases between. The CDR3 nucleotides read TGTGCCAGCAGTTTCGAAGCAGGAGGGACCCTCCACTTT. Translation gives CASSFEAGGTLHF.

Written as DNA, the CDR3 is TGTGCTAGTGGTTTGGTATTCGTGGCTAGCGGGAGGCCGGATACGCAGTATTTT. Translated, it gives CASGLVFVASGRPDTQYF. V and J are TRBV12-5 and TRBJ2-3, with 11 bases that match TRBD2. Germline-derived CDR1 and CDR2 are LGHNT and FRNRAP. The ends lost 0 bases at V and 6 bases at J; junction bases unmatched: 11. The CDR3 loop spans 18 amino acids. The full variable domain, completed using reference TRBV12-5 and TRBJ2-3, is DARVTQTPRHKVTEMGQEVTMRCQPILGHNTVFWYRQTMMQGLELLAYFRNRAPLDDSGMPKDRFSAEMPDATLATLKIQPSEPRDSAVYFCASGLVFVASGRPDTQYFGPGTRLTVL.

The V and J genes are TRBV6-5 and TRBJ2-7; the match to TRBD1 covers 9 bases. V gave up 7 bases and J gave up 3 bases; unmatched junction bases: 7. The CDR3 contains 14 residues. The V gene's germline CDR1 is MNHEY and CDR2 SVGAGI. The CDR3 reads CASIRTGQGYEQYF. The CDR3 region has the DNA TGTGCCAGCATAAGGACGGGACAGGGCTACGAGCAGTACTTC.

The rearrangement links TRBV7-9 to TRBJ1-1, with 9 bases aligning to TRBD1. The CDR3 runs 13 residues. CDR1 and CDR2 (germline): SEHNR, FQNEAQ (reference sequence). V dropped 3 bases and J dropped 5; count of bases not matched to a gene: 1. The CDR3 sequence is CASSFGQGTEAFF. CDR3 nucleotide sequence: TGTGCCAGCAGCTTCGGACAGGGGACTGAAGCTTTCTTT.

This clone was seen more than once but under ten times. The gene calls are TRBV19 and TRBJ2-7, with D possibly being TRBD1 (5 bases). Germline-derived CDR1 and CDR2 are LNHDA and SQIVND (reference sequence). Deletions cut 4 bases from V and 3 bases from J, with 13 bases between. The CDR3 is made up of 14 amino acids. CDR3 DNA: TGTGCCAGTAGTACCAGGGTTTCGGGCTACGAGCAGTACTTC. This translates into CASSTRVSGYEQYF.

V gene TRBV19 combines with J gene TRBJ2-6; unclear D gene. Per the germline V gene, CDR1 is LNHDA and CDR2 is SQIVND (reference sequence). The CDR3 totals 15 residues. V was pared by 0 bases and J by 0 bases, with 3 bases between. Here the CDR3 reads CASSIEASGANVLTF. As DNA, the CDR3 is TGTGCCAGTAGTATAGAGGCCTCTGGGGCCAACGTCCTGACTTTC.

The CDR3 coding sequence is TGTGCCGCGAGGCTGCAGGGCTCGAACACTGAAGCTTTCTTT. Protein product: CAARLQGSNTEAFF. V usage is TRBV3-1 (or the pseudogene TRBV3-2) and J usage is TRBJ1-1, with D maybe TRBD1 (5 bases). Trimming cost V 11 bases and J 1 base, with 17 bases left between them. Germline loops: CDR1 LGHDT, CDR2 YNNKEL (reference sequence). The CDR3 has 14 residues.

V and J are TRBV28 and TRBJ1-2, with 10 bases fitting TRBD1. The CDR3 spans 15 residues. Germline CDR1 MDHEN, CDR2 SYDVKM. The ends lost 2 bases at V and 8 bases at J; junction bases unmatched: 8. CDR3 sequence reads: CASSLRDRGSQGYTF. DNA for the CDR3: TGTGCCAGCAGTTTACGGGACAGGGGAAGTCAGGGCTACACCTTC.

This clone was observed a handful of times. This rearrangement joins TRBV27 to TRBJ1-5; the match to TRBD1 covers 7 bases. The germline V gene encodes CDR1 MNHEY and CDR2 SMNVEV (reference sequence). The J segment lost 3 bases and the V segment lost 5 bases, leaving 13 bases of the junction unmatched. The CDR3 runs 17 residues. The CDR3 protein is CASSQSRQGVSNQPQHF. CDR3 in DNA: TGTGCCAGCAGTCAATCACGACAGGGTGTCTCCAATCAGCCCCAGCATTTT.

This sequence joins TRBV5-4 and TRBJ1-2; no clear D. The CDR3 length is 14 residues. CDR1 and CDR2 (germline): SGHNT, YYREEE (reference sequence). With 3 bases removed from V and 5 bases from J, the gap between germline ends came to 14 bases. CDR3 coding DNA: TGTGCCAGCAGCTCCCCGGGAACAAATTATGGCTACACCTTC. Translation gives CASSSPGTNYGYTF.

This chain links TRBV7-9 with TRBJ1-1; the D gene is possibly TRBD1 (5 bases). Germline V CDR1 and CDR2: SEHNR, FQNEAQ (reference sequence). The V end was cut by 6 bases, the J end by 3 bases, with 17 bases between. CDR3 length equals 15 residues. CDR3 protein: CASRPFDSRYTEAFF. The CDR3 bases are TGTGCCAGCAGACCATTCGACAGTCGCTACACTGAAGCTTTCTTT.